Below, one T cell receptor (beta chain) is given with its context. Profiling relied on immunoSEQ multiplex PCR, and the TCRdb table lists in-frame clones only, not all of them. The sample holds 350,000 to 550,000 clones, roughly nine tenths seen once. Treatment defined: over 15 received Ad26.COV2.S at low or high dose, single or two shots; several received placebo; per-sample allocation not given. Vaccine and placebo recipients were sampled on day 63 after the first injection. The germline V gene has CDR1 SGHNT and CDR2 YYREEE (reference sequence). Trimming left V 2 bases short and J 6 bases short, with 7 bases between. The CDR3 contains 12 residues. This sample stems from a study of Ad26.COV2.S vaccination and SARS-CoV-2 variants.

The J gene is TRBJ2-3, the V gene TRBV5-4, with D hard to call. The TCR originated in a person between 18 and 60 years old who received the Ad26.COV2.S COVID-19 vaccine or a placebo. The specimen was peripheral blood, collected in a trial of Ad26.COV2.S vaccine versus placebo. CDR3 amino acids: CASSLWRDTQYF. The DNA of the CDR3 is TGTGCCAGCAGCTTATGGCGTGATACGCAGTATTTT.